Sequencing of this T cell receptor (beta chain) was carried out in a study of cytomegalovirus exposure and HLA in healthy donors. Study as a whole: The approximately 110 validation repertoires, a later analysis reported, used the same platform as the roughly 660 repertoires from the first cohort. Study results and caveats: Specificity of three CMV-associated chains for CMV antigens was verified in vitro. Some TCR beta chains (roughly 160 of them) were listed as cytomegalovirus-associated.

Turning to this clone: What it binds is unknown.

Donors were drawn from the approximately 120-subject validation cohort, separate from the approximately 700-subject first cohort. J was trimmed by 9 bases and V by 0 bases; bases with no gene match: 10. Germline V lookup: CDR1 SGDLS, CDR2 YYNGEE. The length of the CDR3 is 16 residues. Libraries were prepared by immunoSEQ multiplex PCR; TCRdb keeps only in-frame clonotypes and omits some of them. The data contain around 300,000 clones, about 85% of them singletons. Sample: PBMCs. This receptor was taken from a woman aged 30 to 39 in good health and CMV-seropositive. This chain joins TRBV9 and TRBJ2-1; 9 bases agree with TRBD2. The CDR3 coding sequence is TGTGCCAGCAGCGTAGGGCTAGCGGGGAAAGTAAGTGAGCAGTTCTTC. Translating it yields CASSVGLAGKVSEQFF.